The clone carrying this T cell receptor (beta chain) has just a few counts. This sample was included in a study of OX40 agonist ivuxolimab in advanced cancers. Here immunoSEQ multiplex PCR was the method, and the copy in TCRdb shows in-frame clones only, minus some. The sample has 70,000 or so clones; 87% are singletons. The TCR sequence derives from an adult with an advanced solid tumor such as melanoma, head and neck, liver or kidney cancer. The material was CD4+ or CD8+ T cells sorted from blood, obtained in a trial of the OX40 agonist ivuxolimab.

CDR3 nucleotide sequence: TGTGCCAGCAGTTACGGAGGGGGGGGGACCACTGAAGCTTTCTTT. It translates to CASSYGGGGTTEAFF. The chain recombines TRBV6-5 with TRBJ1-1; D perhaps matches TRBD1 (6 bases). Trimming stripped 2 bases from V and 4 bases from J, with 14 bases between. In germline, CDR1 is MNHEY, CDR2 SVGAGI. This CDR3 contains 15 residues.